The 14 T cell receptor beta chains below come from one sample, sequenced in a study of shared clonotypes between healthy human individuals. In the naive CD8 group, cells lacked CD45RO and were positively selected for CCR7, so terminally differentiated effector memory CD45RA+ cells were left out. TCRdb's table, derived via immunoSEQ multiplex PCR, lists solely in-frame clones and lacks some. The profile shows more than 2 million clones, 85% to 95% of them singletons. The sequenced material came from naive CD8+ T cells from PBMCs. The receptors originated from a man aged 18 to 30 in good health. Some clones in this sample may be carry-over from other donors' samples.

The chain is built from TRBV27 and TRBJ2-7; 12 nucleotides align to TRBD2. The CDR3 has 21 amino acids. The germline gives CDR1 MNHEY, CDR2 SMNVEV (reference sequence). Germline trimming cut 5 bases from V and 1 base from J; bases unmatched to any gene: 21. CDR3 sequence: CASSPFQAAGTSGPSSYEQYF. CDR3 coding DNA: TGTGCCAGCAGTCCCTTCCAAGCAGCCGGGACTAGCGGGCCTTCTTCCTACGAGCAGTACTTC.

The CDR3, as DNA: TGTGCCAGCAGGTTGTTGACAGGCTTCGATCAGCCCCAGCATTTT. Its translation: CASRLLTGFDQPQHF. The chain couples TRBV28 to TRBJ1-5; D is possibly TRBD1 (6 bases). This CDR3 contains 15 residues. V was pared by 6 bases and J by 5 bases, with 17 bases between. Per the germline V gene, CDR1 is MDHEN and CDR2 is SYDVKM.

This sequence joins TRBV28 and TRBJ2-3, with a tentative D call TRBD2 (5 bases). V lost 6 bases and J lost 1, with 14 bases in between. This CDR3 has 15 residues. Germline V gives CDR1 MDHEN, CDR2 SYDVKM. CDR3 sequence: CASRERLTGTDTQYF. Here the CDR3 DNA reads TGTGCCAGCAGGGAGCGGTTAACTGGCACAGATACGCAGTATTTT.

The chain joins TRBV5-8 to TRBJ1-2, with 10 bases aligning to TRBD1. Germline V lookup: CDR1 SGHTS, CDR2 YDEGEE. V shed 1 base and J 13 bases; nucleotides not matched to a gene: 10. The CDR3 runs 14 residues. CDR3 sequence (DNA): TGTGCCAGCAGCTTGAGGTTCGTCGACAGGGGGCTCACCTTC. It translates to CASSLRFVDRGLTF.

The chain recombines TRBV7-2 with TRBJ2-7; D uncertain. Germline CDR1 and CDR2: SGHTA and FQGNSA. This CDR3 contains 12 residues. V lost 5 bases and J 0 bases, leaving 5 bases between the germline ends. The CDR3 DNA reads TGTGCCAGCAGCCACGACTCCTACGAGCAGTACTTC. It translates to CASSHDSYEQYF.

This chain's CDR3 is CAIRGGGRWDTQYF. CDR3 DNA: TGTGCCATCAGAGGCGGCGGGAGGTGGGATACGCAGTATTTT. The chain combines TRBV10-3 with TRBJ2-3, with 8 bases lining up with TRBD2. The length of the CDR3 is 14 residues. CDR1 and CDR2 (germline): ENHRY, SYGVKD. Losses at the gene ends were 6 bases for V and 6 bases for J; bases not matched to a gene: 8.

The chain joins TRBV9 to TRBJ1-1; D may be TRBD1 (6 bases). V was cut by 7 bases and J by 5 bases, with 18 bases left in between. The CDR3 spans 14 residues. Germline values: CDR1 SGDLS, CDR2 YYNGEE. The CDR3 DNA sequence: TGTGCCAGCCCGGGGGGGGGCTTGGATACTGAAGCTTTCTTT. Encoded protein: CASPGGGLDTEAFF.

The V gene is TRBV7-7, the J gene TRBJ2-5; 13 bases fit TRBD2. The CDR3 is 16 residues long. V lost 2 bases and J lost 5; bases outside the gene matches: 5. The germline gives CDR1 SSHAT, CDR2 FNYEAQ (reference sequence). As DNA, the CDR3 is TGTGCCAGCAGCTTAAGGACTAGCGGGAGTTGGGAGACCCAGTACTTC. Its translation is CASSLRTSGSWETQYF.

The V call is TRBV5-6, the J call TRBJ2-3, with 8 bases that match TRBD2. Germline CDR1 is SGHDT and CDR2 is YYEEEE. The J segment lost 2 bases and the V segment lost 5 bases, leaving 13 bases of the junction unmatched. CDR3 length equals 17 residues. The DNA of the CDR3 is TGTGCCAGCAGAGCGGGGGCTGGTCTAGCGGACACAGATACGCAGTATTTT. Translating gives CASRAGAGLADTDTQYF.

V gene TRBV5-8 combines with J gene TRBJ1-5; tentative D call: TRBD1 (6 bases). Deletions cut 0 bases from V and 3 bases from J, with 10 bases between. Germline V CDR1 and CDR2: SGHTS, YDEGEE. CDR3 length: 15 residues. CDR3 bases: TGTGCCAGCAGCTTGGAACAGGGCACCAATCAGCCCCAGCATTTT. Amino acid sequence: CASSLEQGTNQPQHF.

The chain uses TRBV7-9 and TRBJ2-7, with 10 bases aligning to TRBD2. Germline V lookup: CDR1 SEHNR, CDR2 FQNEAQ (reference sequence). Trimming removed 4 bases from V and 5 bases from J; junction bases left unmatched: 8. The CDR3 covers 15 residues. The CDR3 is CASSSSSGRVNEQYF. CDR3 DNA sequence: TGTGCCAGCAGCTCCTCGAGCGGGAGGGTAAACGAGCAGTACTTC.

This clone was observed once. V is TRBV6-5 and J is TRBJ2-1; TRBD1 might be the D (6 bases). The germline V gene encodes CDR1 MNHEY and CDR2 SVGAGI. This CDR3 is built from 15 residues. With 6 bases removed from V and 2 bases from J, the gap between germline ends came to 14 bases. The CDR3 coding sequence is TGTGCCAGCAGAACGGGACACCGTGCCTACAATGAGCAGTTCTTC. This sequence encodes CASRTGHRAYNEQFF.

This clone was detected once. Within the sample, other DNA sequences also encode this same CDR3. The V gene is TRBV28, the J gene TRBJ1-2; D may be TRBD1 (6 bases). With 3 bases removed from V and 2 bases from J, the gap between germline ends came to 10 bases. Germline loops: CDR1 MDHEN, CDR2 SYDVKM. The CDR3 is 14 amino acids. CDR3 region: CASSFPDRNYGYTF. As DNA, the CDR3 is TGTGCCAGCAGTTTCCCCGACAGGAACTATGGCTACACCTTC.

The CDR3 protein is CASSVGSKNEQFF. The DNA of the CDR3 is TGTGCCAGCAGCGTAGGGTCAAAGAATGAGCAGTTCTTC. The chain joins TRBV9 to TRBJ2-1; no clear D gene. CDR1 SGDLS and CDR2 YYNGEE come from the germline V gene. Trimming took off 0 bases at V and 7 bases at J, with 8 bases between the two ends. The CDR3 extends over 13 amino acids.